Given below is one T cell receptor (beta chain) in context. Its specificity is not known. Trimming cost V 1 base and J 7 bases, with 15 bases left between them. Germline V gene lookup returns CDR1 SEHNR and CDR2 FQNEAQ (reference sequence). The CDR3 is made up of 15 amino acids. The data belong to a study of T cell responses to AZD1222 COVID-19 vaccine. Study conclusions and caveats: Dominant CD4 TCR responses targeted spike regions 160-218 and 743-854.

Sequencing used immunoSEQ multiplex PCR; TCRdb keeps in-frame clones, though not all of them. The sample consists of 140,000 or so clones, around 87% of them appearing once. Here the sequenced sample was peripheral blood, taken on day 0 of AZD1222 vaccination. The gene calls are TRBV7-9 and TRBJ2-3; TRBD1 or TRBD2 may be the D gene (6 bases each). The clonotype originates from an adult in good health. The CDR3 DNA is TGTGCCAGCAGCTTAGGAGGGGGGCGCGGGAATACGCAGTATTTT. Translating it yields CASSLGGGRGNTQYF.